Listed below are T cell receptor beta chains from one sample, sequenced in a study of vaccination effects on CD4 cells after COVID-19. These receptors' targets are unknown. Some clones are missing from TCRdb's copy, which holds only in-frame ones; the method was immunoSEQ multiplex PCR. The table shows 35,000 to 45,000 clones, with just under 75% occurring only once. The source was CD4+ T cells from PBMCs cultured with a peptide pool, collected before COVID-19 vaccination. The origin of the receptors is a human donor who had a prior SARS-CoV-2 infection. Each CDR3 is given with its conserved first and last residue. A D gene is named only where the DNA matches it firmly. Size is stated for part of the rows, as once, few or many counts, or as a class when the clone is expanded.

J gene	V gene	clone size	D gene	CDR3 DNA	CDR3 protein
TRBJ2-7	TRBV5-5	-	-	TGTGCCAGCAGCTTGGCCGTGGCAGTCGAGCAGTACTTC	CASSLAVAVEQYF
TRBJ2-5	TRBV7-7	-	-	TGTGCTAGCAGCCCTTACGGACAGGAGACCCAGTACTTC	CASSPYGQETQYF
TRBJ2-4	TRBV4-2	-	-	TGTGCCAGCAGCCAGGCCGCCAAAAACATTCAGTACTTC	CASSQAAKNIQYF
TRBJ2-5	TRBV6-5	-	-	TGTGCCAGCTCGCTAGACCTGTACCAAGAGACCCAGTACTTC	CASSLDLYQETQYF
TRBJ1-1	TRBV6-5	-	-	TGTGCCAGCAGTTCGGAAAGCACAAGGACTGAAGCTTTCTTT	CASSSESTRTEAFF
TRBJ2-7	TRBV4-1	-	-	TGCGCCAGCAGCCTCATACACAATAGCGGTTACGAGCAGTACTTC	CASSLIHNSGYEQYF
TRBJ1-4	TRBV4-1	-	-	TGCGCCAGCAGCCAAGACGGAAGCCCCACTAATGAAAAACTGTTTTTT	CASSQDGSPTNEKLFF
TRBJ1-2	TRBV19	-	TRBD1	TGTGCCAGTACCCTCCCAGGGGGGCTGGGTGGCTACACCTTC	CASTLPGGLGGYTF
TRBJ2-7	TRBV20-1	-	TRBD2	TGCAGTGCTAGTAGCGGGACCTACGAGCAGTACTTC	CSASSGTYEQYF
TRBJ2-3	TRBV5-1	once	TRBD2	TGCGCCAGCAGCTTGGTTAGTTCGGCGGGGGGTACAGATACGCAGTATTTT	CASSLVSSAGGTDTQYF
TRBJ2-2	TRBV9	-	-	TGTGCCAGCAGCGTAGACGGGACCGAGATCACCGGGGAGCTGTTTTTT	CASSVDGTEITGELFF
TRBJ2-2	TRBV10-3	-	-	TGTGCCATCAGTGAGTCGATTATAGGAAAGCCGAACACCGGGGAGCTGTTTTTT	CAISESIIGKPNTGELFF
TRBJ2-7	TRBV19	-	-	TGTGCCAGTAGTAATACAGGGAGTCTCGGCGAGCAGTACTTC	CASSNTGSLGEQYF
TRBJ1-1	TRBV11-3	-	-	TGTGCCAGCAGCTTGGGCTCATTCACTGAAGCTTTCTTT	CASSLGSFTEAFF
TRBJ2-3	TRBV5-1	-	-	TGCGCCAGCCAGACCCTTCCTGGCACAGATACGCAGTATTTT	CASQTLPGTDTQYF
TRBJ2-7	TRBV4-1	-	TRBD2	TGCGCCAGCAGCCAAGTATTAGCGGGAGGTTCAGTCTACGAGCAGTACTTC	CASSQVLAGGSVYEQYF
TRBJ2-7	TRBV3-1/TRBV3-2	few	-	TGTGCCAGCAGCCAAGATCTCTCCCCCGGATATACCTACGAGCAGTACTTC	CASSQDLSPGYTYEQYF
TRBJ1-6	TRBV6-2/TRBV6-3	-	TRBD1	TGTGCCAGCAGTAAGAACAGGGGCCGATCTACCTCACCCCTCCACTTT	CASSKNRGRSTSPLHF